The clone carrying this TCR beta chain was picked up one time. Its target is not known. One junction end disagrees with the germline gene, perhaps due to a read error. Only in-frame clones appear in the TCRdb table, and some are missing; sequencing was by immunoSEQ multiplex PCR. The sample comprises over 140,000 clones, around 81% of which are singletons, and 7.5% to 9% rests with the top ten. The data were obtained in a study of cytotoxic CD8 clonotypes in ibrutinib-treated CLL. Broader study findings: Public clonotypes showed up rarely, and on treatment they shrank or held steady.

Here the sequenced sample was PBMCs, taken after 36 months of ibrutinib treatment. This TCR was sampled from a human donor with chronic lymphocytic leukemia.

This CDR3 is CASSREVTATQYF. CDR3 DNA: TGTGCCAGCAGCCGAGAGGTCACAGCTACGCAGTATTTT. The chain joins TRBV7-2 to TRBJ2-3; D remains unclear. CDR1 and CDR2 from the germline V gene are SGHTA and FQGNSA. This CDR3 is 13 amino acids long.